These 16 T cell receptor beta chains originate from one sample sequenced in a study of T cells after yellow fever vaccination. TCRdb called the 5' RACE reads again in MiXCR, with one record for every CDR3 protein. The sample includes about 320,000 distinct CDR3 sequences, roughly 4.3% seen only once; the top ten take just under 20%. The source was PBMCs, collected 15 days after the yellow fever booster vaccination. Receptor source: a man aged 18 to 30 who received the YFV17D yellow fever vaccine.

This clonotype was recorded many times. The chain has TRBV29-1 and TRBJ2-2; D not certain. This CDR3 has 14 residues. Trimming took 5 bases from V and 1 from J, leaving 11 bases between them. CDR1 and CDR2 from the germline V gene are SQVTM and ANQGSEA. The CDR3: CSVSLLENTGELFF. CDR3 nucleotides: TGCAGCGTTTCACTATTGGAGAACACCGGGGAGCTGTTTTTT.

In its sample, this clonotype was seen many times. V is TRBV5-1 and J is TRBJ2-3; maybe TRBD2 (6 bases). The CDR3 extends over 15 amino acids. Germline lookup yields CDR1 SGHRS and CDR2 YFSETQ. V was cut by 3 bases and J by 6 bases, with 17 bases left in between. The CDR3 coding sequence is TGCGCCAGCAGCTCCTACGGGGTAGCGGTGGATACGCAGTATTTT. Protein sequence: CASSSYGVAVDTQYF.

This clonotype was seen only a few times. The chain couples TRBV6-2 or TRBV6-3 to TRBJ2-2; 8 positions agree with TRBD2. The J segment lost 7 bases and the V segment lost 7 bases, leaving 8 bases of the junction unmatched. CDR3 size: 14 residues. CDR1 is MNHEY and CDR2 is SVGEGT in the germline V gene. The CDR3 DNA follows: TGTGCCAGCACCGAGCGGGGGCCAGGCGGGGAGCTGTTTTTT. Protein: CASTERGPGGELFF.

This clonotype was detected ten times or more. The chain joins TRBV5-1 to TRBJ1-3, with D tentatively TRBD1 (5 bases). The CDR3 is 16 amino acids. The ends were cut back, 2 bases at V and 0 bases at J, with 12 bases in the middle. Germline V gene sequence: CDR1 SGHRS, CDR2 YFSETQ. For the CDR3, the DNA is TGCGCCAGCAGCTTACGGGGCCGCGACTCTGGAAACACCATATATTTT. Translated, it gives CASSLRGRDSGNTIYF.

The CDR3 coding sequence is TGTGCCAGCAGCACGGTCCCGGGACAGGGAAACACCATATATTTT. Translated, it gives CASSTVPGQGNTIYF. The V gene is TRBV7-2, the J gene TRBJ1-3; TRBD1 aligns across 7 bases. Losses at the gene ends were 5 bases for V and 4 bases for J; bases not matched to a gene: 8. CDR1 is SGHTA and CDR2 is FQGNSA in the germline V gene. The CDR3 totals 15 residues.

Only a few counts were recorded for this clonotype. The chain carries TRBV4-1 and TRBJ1-1, with D perhaps TRBD1 (6 bases). Germline CDR1 and CDR2: MGHRA and YSYEKL. V lost 2 bases to trimming and J lost 4 bases, with 14 bases between them. The CDR3 is made up of 15 amino acids. The CDR3 nucleotides are TGCGCCAGCAGCCAACCGGACAGACTGAGCACTGAAGCTTTCTTT. Translated, it gives CASSQPDRLSTEAFF.

This clonotype was recorded many times. The chain links TRBV9 to TRBJ2-3; D call uncertain. Trimming took off 2 bases at V and 0 bases at J, with 7 bases between the two ends. This CDR3 has 14 amino acids. The germline V gene has CDR1 SGDLS and CDR2 YYNGEE. CDR3 nucleotide sequence: TGTGCCAGCAGCGTTCATCCGAGCACAGATACGCAGTATTTT. This encodes CASSVHPSTDTQYF.

At least ten counts were recorded for this clonotype. The gene calls are TRBV5-1 and TRBJ1-1; 7 nucleotides agree with TRBD1. Germline V gene sequence: CDR1 SGHRS, CDR2 YFSETQ. The junction had 2 bases not matched to a gene; V was cut back by 3 bases and J by 0 bases. The CDR3 has 14 amino acids. CDR3 DNA sequence: TGCGCCAGCAGCTCCAGGGGGATGAACACTGAAGCTTTCTTT. It translates to CASSSRGMNTEAFF.

In nucleotides, the CDR3 is TGTGCCAGCAGCTTAGGCGTCTACCGACGGGAGCAGAATCAGCCCCAGCATTTT. Translation: CASSLGVYRREQNQPQHF. The chain recombines TRBV7-2 with TRBJ1-5; unclear D gene. V was cut by 1 base and J by 4 bases, with 20 bases left in between. The germline V gene has CDR1 SGHTA and CDR2 FQGNSA. This CDR3 comprises 18 residues.

This clonotype was seen at least ten times. The chain employs TRBV7-2 and TRBJ2-1; no clear D gene. The CDR3 contains 13 residues. V lost 1 base and J lost 6, with 7 bases in between. Germline-derived CDR1 and CDR2 are SGHTA and FQGNSA. CDR3 nucleotide sequence: TGTGCCAGCAGCTTAGTCCGGCTCAATGAGCAGTTCTTC. Translating it yields CASSLVRLNEQFF.

The chain couples TRBV20-1 to TRBJ2-3, with a weak D call TRBD1 (5 bases). The V and J ends lost 6 bases and 4 bases respectively, with 11 bases between them. Germline V lookup: CDR1 DFQATT, CDR2 SNEGSKA (reference sequence). The CDR3 has 12 amino acids. Written as DNA, the CDR3 is TGCAGTGCCCCGCCCAGGGCAGATACGCAGTATTTT. This gives the protein CSAPPRADTQYF.

This clonotype was picked up a small number of times. The rearrangement joins TRBV30 to TRBJ2-3, with D unclear. Germline assignment: CDR1 GTSNPN and CDR2 SVGIG (reference sequence). With 7 bases removed from V and 4 bases from J, the gap between germline ends came to 12 bases. The CDR3 spans 12 residues. The CDR3 coding sequence is TGTGCCTCAACAATAGTAGCAGATACGCAGTATTTT. As protein: CASTIVADTQYF.

This clonotype appeared a few times. V gene TRBV12-3 or TRBV12-4 combines with J gene TRBJ1-2; D possibly corresponds to TRBD1 (6 bases). This CDR3 spans 13 amino acids. The V and J ends lost 0 bases and 10 bases respectively, with 12 bases between them. The CDR3 loop is CASSLAGARDYTF. CDR3 coding DNA: TGTGCCAGCAGTTTAGCGGGGGCAAGAGACTACACCTTC.

This clonotype was seen more than once but under ten times. V usage is TRBV20-1 and J usage is TRBJ1-3, with D unclear. The CDR3 runs 13 residues. Germline CDR1 DFQATT, CDR2 SNEGSKA (reference sequence). The V gene lost 7 bases and the J gene lost 4 bases, with 14 bases spanning the gap. CDR3 DNA: TGCAGTGTCTACGGACCGGCGGGAAACACCATATATTTT. It yields the protein CSVYGPAGNTIYF.

This clonotype was recorded a few times. This chain uses TRBV28 with TRBJ2-5; 8 bases align to TRBD1. There are 15 residues in the CDR3. Germline-derived CDR1 and CDR2 are MDHEN and SYDVKM. Germline trimming cut 5 bases from V and 5 bases from J; bases unmatched to any gene: 10. The CDR3 DNA reads TGTGCCAGCAGTACATCTCAGGGGGCTTGGGAGACCCAGTACTTC. As protein: CASSTSQGAWETQYF. The full variable domain, its missing parts supplied by reference TRBV28 and TRBJ2-5, is DVKVTQSSRYLVKRTGEKVFLECVQDMDHENMFWYRQDPGLGLRLIYFSYDVKMKEKGDIPEGYSVSREKKERFSLILESASTNQTSMYLCASSTSQGAWETQYFGPGTRLLVL.

The sample holds many counts of this clonotype. The rearrangement links TRBV7-9 to TRBJ2-7; no clear D. This CDR3 is built from 12 residues. The germline CDR1 and CDR2 sequences are SEHNR and FQNEAQ (reference sequence). Trimming left V 1 base short and J 3 bases short, with 4 bases between. CDR3 sequence reads: CASSLDFYEQYF. The CDR3 region has the DNA TGTGCCAGCAGCTTAGATTTCTACGAGCAGTACTTC.